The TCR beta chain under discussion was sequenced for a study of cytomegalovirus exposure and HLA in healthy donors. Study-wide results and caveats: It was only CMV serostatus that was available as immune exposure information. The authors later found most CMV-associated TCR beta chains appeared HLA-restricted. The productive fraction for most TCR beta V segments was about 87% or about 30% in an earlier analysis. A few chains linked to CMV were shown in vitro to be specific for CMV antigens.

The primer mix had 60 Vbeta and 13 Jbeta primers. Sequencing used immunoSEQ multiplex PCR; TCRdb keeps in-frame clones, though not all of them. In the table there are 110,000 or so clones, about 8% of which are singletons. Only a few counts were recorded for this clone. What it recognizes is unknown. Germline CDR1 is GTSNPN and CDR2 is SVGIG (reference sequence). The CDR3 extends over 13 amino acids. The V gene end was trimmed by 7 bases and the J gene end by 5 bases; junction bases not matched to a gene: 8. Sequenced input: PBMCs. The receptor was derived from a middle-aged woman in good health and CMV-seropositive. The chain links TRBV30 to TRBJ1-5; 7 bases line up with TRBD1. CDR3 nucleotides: TGTGCCTCCCGGGACAGTGTTTATCAGCCCCAGCATTTT. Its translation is CASRDSVYQPQHF.